These T cell receptor beta chains were read from a single sample in a study of shared clonotypes between healthy human individuals. Generated by immunoSEQ multiplex PCR, the TCRdb table keeps only in-frame clones and is missing some. The sample records about 2.1 million clones, around 93% being singletons. The sequencing input was naive CD8+ T cells from PBMCs. These receptor sequences come from a man between 18 and 35 years old in good health. Some clones in this sample may be carry-over from other donors' samples. CDR3s include the opening cysteine and the closing phenylalanine or tryptophan.

TRBV7-3,TRBJ2-3,CASSSGTDTQYF
TRBV7-2,TRBJ2-5,CASSLWARLAEKETQYF
TRBV11-2,TRBJ2-1,CASSPQGPGGNEQFF
TRBV27,TRBJ2-3,CASSPGGPDTDTQYF
TRBV5-4,TRBJ1-2,CASSLGDRQGALFWDYTF
TRBV29-1,TRBJ2-5,CSVLGGSTKETQYF
TRBV4-3,TRBJ2-1,CASSQDSGQGADEQFF
TRBV5-1,TRBJ2-1,CASSLFHPGPYNEQFF
TRBV29-1,TRBJ1-1,CSWAMNTEAFF
TRBV4-1,TRBJ2-7,CASSQWDSYEQYF
TRBV5-5,TRBJ2-2,CASRIDRVGTGELFF
TRBV4-2,TRBJ1-1,CASSQDRRGPEAFF
TRBV4-1,TRBJ1-2,CASSQVGGIGYTF
TRBV15,TRBJ1-2,CATRAEGKRGYGYTF
TRBV9,TRBJ2-7,CASSPRGRDGHEQYF
TRBV7-9,TRBJ2-7,CASSDKTGTVRYEQYF
TRBV9,TRBJ1-2,CASSSFSLWGYTF
TRBV15,TRBJ2-1,CATSYTSGGYNEQFF
TRBV7-9,TRBJ2-7,CASSLAPLEQYF
TRBV27,TRBJ2-7,CASSPGAQAYEQYF
TRBV29-1,TRBJ1-2,CSVDSRQGSNYGYTF
TRBV27,TRBJ1-5,CASSRTGSNQPQHF
TRBV18,TRBJ2-5,CASSRLAGASAETQYF
TRBV11-2,TRBJ1-5,CASSYEGQPQHF
TRBV27,TRBJ2-2,CASSGTAYTGELFF
TRBV6-6,TRBJ1-4,CASSVDVGEKLFF
TRBV6-5,TRBJ1-1,CASSSTPGVRTEAFF
TRBV9,TRBJ1-5,CASSVEGQGNQPQHF
TRBV13,TRBJ1-2,CASSPGTEYFSNYGYTF
TRBV27,TRBJ1-1,CASSLSKNTEAFF
TRBV12-5,TRBJ2-5,CASGPGQYQETQYF
TRBV4-2,TRBJ2-1,CASSQDPDNEQFF
TRBV6-6,TRBJ2-6,CASSPRGNVLTF